These 28 T cell receptor beta chains came from one sample sequenced in a study of shared clonotypes between healthy human individuals. Libraries were prepared by immunoSEQ multiplex PCR; TCRdb keeps only in-frame clonotypes and omits some of them. The sample shows 850,000 to 1,200,000 clones, more than 60% of them seen only once. The material sequenced was memory CD4+ T cells sorted from blood. Subset indicated: CD45RA-negative fraction. The receptor set was obtained from a young man in good health.

This clone was detected once. The CDR3 nucleotides are TGTGCCAGCAGCCCCGGGACAGGGGCGCCGGATGAGCAGTTCTTC. Translated: CASSPGTGAPDEQFF. This chain connects TRBV6-5 to TRBJ2-1; the match to TRBD1 covers 10 bases. The junction had 10 bases not matched to a gene; V was cut back by 6 bases and J by 8 bases. Germline CDR1 is MNHEY and CDR2 is SVGAGI. The CDR3 spans 15 residues.

Remarks on this clone: One end of the junction fails to match germline, which may point to a read error. Other nucleotide sequences in the sample specify the same CDR3. This sequence joins TRBV7-7 and TRBJ2-5, with D unresolved. The CDR3 totals 13 residues. Germline V gene data show CDR1 as SSHAT and CDR2 as FNYEAQ (reference sequence). The CDR3 protein is CASSLGEAETQYF. In DNA form, the CDR3 reads TGTGCTAGCAGCTTAGGAGAGGCGGAGACCCAGTACTTC.

The CDR3 sequence is CASSLGLAGLETQYF. DNA for the CDR3: TGTGCCAGCAGTCTTGGACTAGCGGGGTTAGAGACCCAGTACTTC. The chain links TRBV6-1 to TRBJ2-5; 12 positions match TRBD2. Germline assignment: CDR1 MNHNS and CDR2 SASEGT. V dropped 5 bases and J dropped 4; count of bases not matched to a gene: 5. The length of the CDR3 is 15 residues.

The gene calls are TRBV7-9 and TRBJ2-4; D may be TRBD2 (6 bases). V dropped 7 bases and J dropped 9 bases, with 19 bases sitting between them. CDR1 and CDR2 from the germline V gene are SEHNR and FQNEAQ (reference sequence). This CDR3 contains 14 residues. The CDR3 coding sequence is TGTGCCAGCACCCCAGGAGGGCCTAGGGGCATTCAGTACTTC. Translated, it gives CASTPGGPRGIQYF. Full variable domain (missing parts from reference TRBV7-9 and TRBJ2-4): DTGVSQNPRHKITKRGQNVTFRCDPISEHNRLYWYRQTLGQGPEFLTYFQNEAQLEKSRLLSDRFSAERPKGSFSTLEIQRTEQGDSAMYLCASTPGGPRGIQYFGAGTRLSVL.

The chain combines TRBV30 with TRBJ2-6; 7 bases fit TRBD1. CDR3 length: 12 amino acids. With V trimmed by 5 bases and J by 11 bases, 6 bases remained unmatched. In germline, CDR1 is GTSNPN, CDR2 SVGIG (reference sequence). CDR3 sequence: CAWGTGDHVLTF. In DNA form, the CDR3 reads TGTGCCTGGGGAACAGGGGACCACGTCCTGACTTTC.

CDR3 sequence (DNA): TGTGCTAGTGCCCTGGGGGATGTGGGCAATGAGCAGTTCTTC. It translates to CASALGDVGNEQFF. V and J are TRBV12-5 and TRBJ2-1; TRBD1 or TRBD2 may be the D gene (5 bases each). Germline loops: CDR1 LGHNT, CDR2 FRNRAP. The CDR3 contains 14 residues. The V end lost 7 bases, the J end lost 6 bases, and 16 bases lay between the germline ends.

The chain combines TRBV30 with TRBJ2-1, with 8 bases that match TRBD2. The germline CDR1 and CDR2 sequences are GTSNPN and SVGIG (reference sequence). This CDR3 contains 16 residues. V shed 2 bases and J 6 bases; nucleotides not matched to a gene: 12. CDR3 DNA: TGTGCCTGGAGTACCCGGGGGGGGGAAAGTCTCAATGAGCAGTTCTTC. Amino acid sequence: CAWSTRGGESLNEQFF.

Only one count was recorded for this clone. This sequence joins TRBV7-6 and TRBJ2-5; 13 nucleotides align to TRBD2. The V segment lost 4 bases and the J segment 4 bases; nucleotides outside the gene matches: 18. Germline loops: CDR1 SGHVS, CDR2 FNYEAQ. The length of the CDR3 is 20 residues. The DNA of the CDR3 is TGTGCCAGCAGCTCCAGGACTAGCGGGAGCTTCCGGGTGGGCACAGAGACCCAGTACTTC. Translation: CASSSRTSGSFRVGTETQYF.

The rearrangement joins TRBV4-1 to TRBJ1-4; D gene uncertain. The CDR3 has 13 residues. Germline CDR1 reads MGHRA; CDR2 reads YSYEKL. Trimming removed 4 bases at V and 10 bases at J, with 13 bases between. In DNA form, the CDR3 reads TGCGCCAGCAGCCCAAGTATATCTGGAAAACTGTTTTTT. As protein: CASSPSISGKLFF.

The V and J genes are TRBV7-2 and TRBJ2-3; TRBD1 is a possible D gene (6 bases). The germline V gene encodes CDR1 SGHTA and CDR2 FQGNSA. V dropped 7 bases and J dropped 3 bases, with 11 bases sitting between them. This CDR3 is built from 13 residues. The CDR3, as DNA: TGTGCCAGCAAATCAGGGGTAACAGATACGCAGTATTTT. Its translation: CASKSGVTDTQYF.

The rearrangement uses TRBV5-1 and TRBJ1-4; D remains ambiguous. From germline, CDR1 is SGHRS and CDR2 YFSETQ. Between the trimmed V and J ends, which lost 0 bases and 0 bases, there was a span of 9 bases. This CDR3 is 16 amino acids long. CDR3 coding DNA: TGCGCCAGCAGCTTGGGGCAGGTTGCAACTAATGAAAAACTGTTTTTT. It specifies CASSLGQVATNEKLFF.

V and J are TRBV5-1 and TRBJ1-1; D not resolved. The V end lost 3 bases, the J end lost 5 bases, and 11 bases lay between the germline ends. This CDR3 has 13 amino acids. Germline V gene data show CDR1 as SGHRS and CDR2 as YFSETQ. The CDR3 region is CASSYGLGTEAFF. Here the CDR3 DNA reads TGCGCCAGCAGCTACGGCCTCGGGACTGAAGCTTTCTTT. Drawing the rest from reference TRBV5-1 and TRBJ1-1, the complete variable domain is KAGVTQTPRYLIKTRGQQVTLSCSPISGHRSVSWYQQTPGQGLQFLFEYFSETQRNKGNFPGRFSGRQFSNSRSEMNVSTLELGDSALYLCASSYGLGTEAFFGQGTRLTVV.

J is TRBJ2-7 and V is TRBV6-6; a weak D match, TRBD1 (6 bases). Per germline, CDR1 MNHNY and CDR2 SVGAGI (reference sequence). With 10 bases removed from V and 3 bases from J, the gap between germline ends came to 16 bases. The CDR3 sequence is 13 residues long. The CDR3 here is CATTRDNLYEQYF. CDR3 nucleotide sequence: TGTGCCACCACCCGGGACAATCTCTACGAGCAGTACTTC.

In this sample, this clone turned up once. The rearrangement uses TRBV5-1 and TRBJ2-1, with TRBD2 identical over 9 bases. V lost 6 bases, J lost 9 bases, and 7 bases stayed unmatched. The CDR3 is 13 amino acids. CDR1 is SGHRS, CDR2 YFSETQ, per germline. This CDR3 is CASTEASGAEQFF. In DNA form, the CDR3 reads TGCGCCAGCACGGAGGCTAGCGGGGCTGAGCAGTTCTTC.

The chain joins TRBV5-4 to TRBJ1-6; D remains ambiguous. CDR1 is SGHNT, CDR2 YYREEE, per germline (reference sequence). V lost 2 bases to trimming and J lost 7 bases, with 13 bases between them. This CDR3 contains 15 residues. The CDR3 DNA sequence: TGTGCCAGCAGCTTAATAGAAGGCGGGAATTCACCCCTCCACTTT. It codes for CASSLIEGGNSPLHF.

This clone was observed many times. J is TRBJ1-2 and V is TRBV6-5; 8 bases map to TRBD1. Losses at the gene ends were 6 bases for V and 5 bases for J; bases not matched to a gene: 5. The germline V gene encodes CDR1 MNHEY and CDR2 SVGAGI. This CDR3 is 13 amino acids long. The DNA of the CDR3 is TGTGCCAGCAGGGAAACAGGGGGATATGGCTACACCTTC. Protein product: CASRETGGYGYTF.

The chain employs TRBV7-8 and TRBJ1-4; the D is unclear. The length of the CDR3 is 17 residues. Germline V gene lookup returns CDR1 SGHVS and CDR2 FQNEAQ. The V gene lost 1 base and the J gene lost 3 bases, with 15 bases spanning the gap. CDR3 amino acids: CASSLGLRSAANEKLFF. CDR3 in DNA: TGTGCCAGCAGCTTAGGGCTGCGGAGCGCGGCTAATGAAAAACTGTTTTTT.

The rearrangement uses TRBV7-9 and TRBJ1-5; a possible D gene is TRBD1 (6 bases). This CDR3 is built from 13 residues. Per germline, CDR1 SEHNR and CDR2 FQNEAQ (reference sequence). Between the trimmed V and J ends, which lost 5 bases and 11 bases, there was a span of 16 bases. CDR3 sequence (DNA): TGTGCCAGCAGCGGCAGGCCAGGGGAATCCCAGCATTTT. It yields the protein CASSGRPGESQHF.

This rearrangement joins TRBV10-3 to TRBJ2-2; a weak D match, TRBD2 (5 bases). Germline V CDR1 and CDR2: ENHRY, SYGVKD. Between the trimmed V and J ends, which lost 2 bases and 1 base, there was a span of 8 bases. The CDR3 extends over 15 amino acids. For the CDR3, the DNA is TGTGCCATCAGTGAGACTAGAATGAACACCGGGGAGCTGTTTTTT. Translation gives CAISETRMNTGELFF.

The chain is built from TRBV7-8 and TRBJ2-2; 9 bases agree with TRBD2. Germline loops: CDR1 SGHVS, CDR2 FQNEAQ. V shed 4 bases and J 6 bases; nucleotides not matched to a gene: 9. The CDR3 length is 16 residues. The CDR3 spells CASSSHSGSGAGELFF. The DNA of the CDR3 is TGTGCCAGCAGCTCCCATAGCGGGAGTGGCGCCGGGGAGCTGTTTTTT.

This clone was observed at least ten times. The chain employs TRBV6-5 and TRBJ1-6, with 8 bases aligning to TRBD1. This CDR3 spans 13 amino acids. The V gene's germline CDR1 is MNHEY and CDR2 SVGAGI. Unmatched junction bases numbered 6, after V lost 4 bases and J lost 13 bases. The chain's CDR3 is CASSSKTGAPLHF. CDR3 DNA: TGTGCCAGCAGTTCCAAGACAGGGGCCCCCCTCCACTTT.

In this sample, this clone turned up once. The chain employs TRBV5-1 and TRBJ2-2; weak D call: TRBD2 (6 bases). The length of the CDR3 is 14 residues. Between the trimmed V and J ends, which lost 1 base and 7 bases, there was a span of 11 bases. CDR1 is SGHRS, CDR2 YFSETQ, per germline. The CDR3 region is CASSLRGYDGELFF. CDR3 bases: TGCGCCAGCAGCTTGCGGGGGTATGACGGGGAGCTGTTTTTT.

The genes are TRBV20-1 and TRBJ2-5; no clear D. TRBJ2-7 explains the end of the DNA better; the J call may be wrong. The CDR3 runs to 10 residues. CDR1 DFQATT and CDR2 SNEGSKA come from the germline V gene (reference sequence). CDR3 region: CSASGYEQYF. The CDR3 DNA is TGCAGTGCTTCTGGGTACGAGCAGTACTTC.

This chain's CDR3 is CASTTDGGGTEAFF. The CDR3 bases are TGTGCCAGCACCACAGACGGGGGGGGCACTGAAGCTTTCTTT. The chain is built from TRBV5-4 and TRBJ1-1, with D maybe TRBD1 (5 bases). This CDR3 has 14 residues. Germline CDR1 and CDR2: SGHNT and YYREEE (reference sequence). Trimming took 6 bases from V and 4 from J, leaving 16 bases between them.

The chain has TRBV19 and TRBJ1-1; D remains ambiguous. CDR1 and CDR2 (germline): LNHDA, SQIVND (reference sequence). This CDR3 comprises 13 residues. Between the trimmed V and J ends, which lost 3 bases and 0 bases, there was a span of 5 bases. The CDR3 nucleotides read TGTGCCAGTAGTATTCGTATGAACACTGAAGCTTTCTTT. Its protein is CASSIRMNTEAFF.

The rearrangement joins TRBV11-2 to TRBJ1-1; weak D call: TRBD1 (6 bases). CDR1 and CDR2 from the germline V gene are SGHAT and FQNNGV. V lost 2 bases to trimming and J lost 3 bases, with 19 bases between them. CDR3 size: 17 residues. The CDR3 DNA sequence: TGTGCCAGCAGCTTATCCTCCGTAAGGGGGATGGACACTGAAGCTTTCTTT. Translating it yields CASSLSSVRGMDTEAFF.

The V gene is TRBV5-3, the J gene TRBJ2-7; D ambiguous. TRBV5-3 is an open reading frame, and its role is uncertain. Trimming left V 5 bases short and J 3 bases short, with 12 bases between. The length of the CDR3 is 13 residues. CDR3 sequence: CARSRNRIYEQYF. The CDR3, as DNA: TGTGCCAGAAGTCGTAACCGAATCTACGAGCAGTACTTC.

This chain joins TRBV7-9 and TRBJ1-4, with D uncertain. Trimming took off 2 bases at V and 8 bases at J, with 21 bases between the two ends. CDR1 is SEHNR and CDR2 is FQNEAQ in the germline V gene (reference sequence). This CDR3 is 17 amino acids long. CDR3 coding DNA: TGTGCCAGCAGCTTATCTCCCGGCCCCACCACGGGGGAAAAACTGTTTTTT. Translating it yields CASSLSPGPTTGEKLFF. The full variable domain, its missing parts supplied by reference TRBV7-9 and TRBJ1-4, is DTGVSQNPRHKITKRGQNVTFRCDPISEHNRLYWYRQTLGQGPEFLTYFQNEAQLEKSRLLSDRFSAERPKGSFSTLEIQRTEQGDSAMYLCASSLSPGPTTGEKLFFGSGTQLSVL.